A single T cell receptor (beta chain) is shown here with its context. One entry per CDR3 protein, called by TCRdb with MiXCR from the reads. This sample yields 300,000 to 450,000 distinct CDR3 sequences, of which about a sixth are seen a single time; 8.5% to 10% belongs to the top ten. This entry belongs to a study of T cell repertoires in cytomegalovirus infection. About the study: Both CMV infection and a matching HLA type were indicated by public TCR beta signatures.

The CDR3 spans 13 residues. Germline V CDR1 and CDR2: SGHTA, FQGNSA. V lost 4 bases to trimming and J lost 1 base, with 7 bases between them. The chain combines TRBV7-2 with TRBJ1-1; D gene unclear. Sequenced sample: PBMCs. The sequence was collected from a human donor in good health (CMV status not recorded). Some clones in this sample may be carry-over from other donors' samples. The CDR3 region has the DNA TGTGCCAGCAGCTGGTATGAGAACACTGAAGCTTTCTTT. Its protein product is CASSWYENTEAFF.